This TCR beta chain was identified in a study of control samples from healthy donors and cancer patients. The CDR3 is made up of 16 amino acids. V was trimmed by 3 bases and J by 1 base, leaving 15 bases between them. Germline-derived CDR1 and CDR2 are WNHNN and SYGVQD (reference sequence). Libraries were prepared by immunoSEQ multiplex PCR; TCRdb keeps only in-frame clonotypes and omits some of them. The sample gives 53,000 or so clones, roughly 87% of which show up once; over 11% is in the top ten. Sequenced sample: PBMCs. This receptor was taken from a man between 60 and 75 years old with head and neck cancer. The rearrangement joins TRBV10-1 to TRBJ1-1; possibly TRBD1 for D (6 bases). The CDR3 coding sequence is TGCGCCAGCAGTGAATCGGGGGGCGCGGGGAACACTGAAGCTTTCTTT. Translation gives CASSESGGAGNTEAFF.